These 31 T cell receptor beta chains were sequenced from one sample in a study of naive CD8 T cells in extremely preterm neonates. Sequenced by immunoSEQ multiplex PCR; TCRdb stores in-frame clones only, minus some. The sample lists a few thousand clones, about 97% occurring once. Cord blood came from elective full-term cesareans at about 37-41 weeks without labor or membrane rupture. What was sequenced was naive CD8+ T cells from cord blood. The receptors stem from a newborn in good health.

This sequence joins TRBV4-1 and TRBJ2-7; 11 bases match TRBD2. The CDR3 extends over 15 amino acids. The ends lost 4 bases at V and 2 bases at J; junction bases unmatched: 4. The V gene's germline CDR1 is MGHRA and CDR2 YSYEKL. CDR3: CASSPSSGGTYEQYF. CDR3 DNA: TGCGCCAGCAGCCCCTCTAGCGGGGGGACCTACGAGCAGTACTTC.

The chain combines TRBV11-2 with TRBJ2-1; the match to TRBD2 covers 8 bases. CDR1 SGHAT and CDR2 FQNNGV come from the germline V gene. CDR3 length: 19 amino acids. V shed 1 base and J 6 bases; nucleotides not matched to a gene: 17. CDR3 sequence reads: CASSLAPPGYLAGLNEQFF. The CDR3 coding sequence is TGTGCCAGCAGCTTAGCTCCCCCCGGTTATCTAGCGGGCCTCAATGAGCAGTTCTTC.

The rearrangement joins TRBV10-2 to TRBJ2-3; D remains unclear. Germline V gives CDR1 WSHSY, CDR2 SAAADI. This CDR3 is built from 13 residues. V was clipped by 4 bases and J by 2 bases, with 7 bases between them. CDR3 protein: CASSATVTDTQYF. CDR3 nucleotide sequence: TGCGCCAGCAGTGCGACTGTCACAGATACGCAGTATTTT.

The chain recombines TRBV9 with TRBJ1-3, with a possible D match to TRBD1 (5 bases). Germline CDR1 SGDLS, CDR2 YYNGEE. The CDR3 contains 14 residues. Trimming cost V 0 bases and J 8 bases, with 12 bases left between them. The CDR3 coding sequence is TGTGCCAGCAGCGTAGTTGTGGGGGAGGACACCATATATTTT. Amino acid sequence: CASSVVVGEDTIYF.

This sequence joins TRBV4-3 and TRBJ1-4; D remains unclear. Germline lookup yields CDR1 LGHNA and CDR2 YSLEER. CDR3 length: 15 residues. V shed 0 bases and J shed 0 bases, with 5 bases lying between them. The CDR3 DNA is TGCGCCAGCAGCCAAGACGGTGCAACTAATGAAAAACTGTTTTTT. Translated: CASSQDGATNEKLFF.

This sequence joins TRBV27 and TRBJ2-3; 8 nucleotides match TRBD2. This CDR3 is built from 16 residues. Per germline, CDR1 MNHEY and CDR2 SMNVEV (reference sequence). V gave up 4 bases and J gave up 5 bases; unmatched junction bases: 11. The CDR3 loop reads CASSSLIGGAGDTQYF. The CDR3 bases are TGTGCCAGCAGTTCCCTCATCGGGGGGGCTGGAGATACGCAGTATTTT.

The chain recombines TRBV10-3 with TRBJ1-1; 9 bases are a match to TRBD1. There are 14 residues in the CDR3. The J segment lost 7 bases and the V segment lost 3 bases, leaving 6 bases of the junction unmatched. CDR1 is ENHRY and CDR2 is SYGVKD in the germline V gene. The CDR3 nucleotides are TGTGCCATCAGTGATGGACAGGGGTTGAATGAAGCTTTCTTT. It codes for CAISDGQGLNEAFF.

The chain recombines TRBV27 with TRBJ2-3; TRBD1 matches at 8 bases. Germline-derived CDR1 and CDR2 are MNHEY and SMNVEV (reference sequence). The CDR3 is 15 amino acids. The junction had 4 bases not matched to a gene; V was cut back by 3 bases and J by 2 bases. CDR3 protein: CASSLDRVVTDTQYF. CDR3 sequence (DNA): TGTGCCAGCAGTTTGGACAGGGTTGTCACAGATACGCAGTATTTT.

The chain is built from TRBV28 and TRBJ1-5; 8 nucleotides align to TRBD1. CDR1 is MDHEN and CDR2 is SYDVKM in the germline V gene. This CDR3 is built from 15 residues. The trim removed 4 bases at V and 5 bases at J, leaving 7 bases unmatched. The CDR3 DNA reads TGTGCCAGCAGTTCGGGACAGGTTGGGGATCAGCCCCAGCATTTT. This encodes CASSSGQVGDQPQHF. The whole variable domain, filled in from reference TRBV28 and TRBJ1-5, reads DVKVTQSSRYLVKRTGEKVFLECVQDMDHENMFWYRQDPGLGLRLIYFSYDVKMKEKGDIPEGYSVSREKKERFSLILESASTNQTSMYLCASSSGQVGDQPQHFGDGTRLSIL.

The genes are TRBV9 and TRBJ2-1; D might be TRBD2 (5 bases). CDR1 and CDR2 from the germline V gene are SGDLS and YYNGEE. V was pared by 0 bases and J by 8 bases, with 15 bases between. There are 15 residues in the CDR3. The CDR3 DNA sequence: TGTGCCAGCAGCGTAGAGAAGACTACATTCCATGAGCAGTTCTTC. This encodes CASSVEKTTFHEQFF.

The chain has TRBV2 and TRBJ2-3; D perhaps matches TRBD1 (5 bases). Germline values: CDR1 SNHLY, CDR2 FYNNEI. V lost 9 bases and J 0 bases, leaving 7 bases between the germline ends. CDR3 size: 12 residues. CDR3 nucleotides: TGTGCCAGGACAGTTAGCACAGATACGCAGTATTTT. This encodes CARTVSTDTQYF.

V and J are TRBV30 and TRBJ2-7; 9 positions match TRBD2. With V trimmed by 2 bases and J by 3 bases, 2 bases remained unmatched. CDR3 size: 13 residues. Germline-derived CDR1 and CDR2 are GTSNPN and SVGIG (reference sequence). The CDR3 region is CAWSPAGGYEQYF. CDR3 DNA: TGTGCCTGGAGTCCAGCGGGGGGCTACGAGCAGTACTTC.

The chain joins TRBV6-6 to TRBJ1-1; 10 nucleotides match TRBD1. Germline V gene data show CDR1 as MNHNY and CDR2 as SVGAGI (reference sequence). The CDR3 totals 16 residues. Trimming at V came to 5 bases and at J to 0 bases, leaving 6 bases not matched to a gene. CDR3 DNA sequence: TGTGCCAGCAGTCCTTGGACAGGGGGATTGAACACTGAAGCTTTCTTT. As protein: CASSPWTGGLNTEAFF.

The chain's CDR3 is CASGLYTANTGELFF. The DNA for the CDR3 is TGTGCTAGTGGTTTATACACCGCGAACACCGGGGAGCTGTTTTTT. V and J are TRBV12-5 and TRBJ2-2; D unresolved. CDR1 is LGHNT, CDR2 FRNRAP, per germline. The CDR3 covers 15 residues. V lost 3 bases and J lost 0, with 8 bases in between.

This clone was detected once. The chain links TRBV30 to TRBJ1-3, with no clear D. V was pared by 0 bases and J by 0 bases, with 6 bases between. The CDR3 has 14 residues. Germline CDR1 and CDR2: GTSNPN and SVGIG (reference sequence). The CDR3 protein is CAWSVQNSGNTIYF. CDR3 nucleotide sequence: TGTGCCTGGAGTGTACAAAACTCTGGAAACACCATATATTTT.

With regard to this clone: A junction boundary mismatches the germline segment, possibly from a read error. This chain joins TRBV6-5 and TRBJ1-2; tentatively, D is TRBD1 (5 bases). CDR1 is MNHEY, CDR2 SVGAGI, per germline. CDR3 length: 15 residues. CDR3 amino acids: CASTTYQGSNLGHTF. The DNA for the CDR3 is TGTGCCAGCACCACATACCAGGGCAGTAATCTTGGCCACACCTTC.

The chain joins TRBV27 to TRBJ2-7, with D maybe TRBD1 (5 bases). This CDR3 comprises 16 residues. Trimming removed 0 bases from V and 2 bases from J, with 14 bases in between. Germline CDR1 is MNHEY and CDR2 is SMNVEV (reference sequence). This CDR3 reads CASSLSIGERTYEQYF. The CDR3 DNA is TGTGCCAGCAGTTTATCGATAGGGGAAAGGACCTACGAGCAGTACTTC.

This clone was recorded once. This chain uses TRBV5-4 with TRBJ1-1, with D possibly being TRBD1 (6 bases). CDR1 is SGHNT and CDR2 is YYREEE in the germline V gene (reference sequence). V gave up 3 bases and J gave up 5 bases, with 11 bases separating them. This CDR3 has 13 residues. CDR3 DNA: TGTGCCAGCAGCTCCAGGGGAGAGACTGAAGCTTTCTTT. Translation: CASSSRGETEAFF. The full variable domain, in which reference TRBV5-4 and TRBJ1-1 provide the parts outside the CDR3, is ETGVTQSPTHLIKTRGQQVTLRCSSQSGHNTVSWYQQALGQGPQFIFQYYREEENGRGNFPPRFSGLQFPNYSSELNVNALELDDSALYLCASSSRGETEAFFGQGTRLTVV.

The chain recombines TRBV4-1 with TRBJ2-7; D gene ambiguous. With 0 bases removed from V and 4 bases from J, the gap between germline ends came to 10 bases. The CDR3 has 14 amino acids. CDR1 and CDR2 from the germline V gene are MGHRA and YSYEKL. The CDR3 DNA reads as TGCGCCAGCAGCCAAGATACAGCAGATTACGAGCAGTACTTC. It specifies CASSQDTADYEQYF.

The chain combines TRBV4-1 with TRBJ2-7; D unresolved. Trimming removed 0 bases from V and 2 bases from J, with 11 bases in between. Germline CDR1 MGHRA, CDR2 YSYEKL. This CDR3 contains 15 residues. The CDR3, as DNA: TGCGCCAGCAGCCAAGAGGCAGCGCCAGCCTACGAGCAGTACTTC. It is translated as CASSQEAAPAYEQYF.

This clone appeared a single time. The genes are TRBV5-3 and TRBJ1-4; 12 nucleotides agree with TRBD1. TRBV5-3 is an ORF; its function is uncertain. The CDR3 length is 14 residues. The trim removed 3 bases at V and 8 bases at J, leaving 2 bases unmatched. The CDR3 sequence is CARSWGQGAEKLFF. The CDR3 DNA sequence: TGTGCCAGAAGCTGGGGACAGGGGGCGGAAAAACTGTTTTTT.

The J gene is TRBJ1-6, the V gene TRBV30, with a possible D match to TRBD1 (5 bases). The CDR3 extends over 14 amino acids. V was cut by 1 base and J by 3 bases, with 7 bases left in between. In germline, CDR1 is GTSNPN, CDR2 SVGIG (reference sequence). The CDR3 spells CAWSGGVYNSPLHF. CDR3 bases: TGTGCCTGGAGTGGGGGGGTCTATAATTCACCCCTCCACTTT.

This clone was observed a single time. The chain is built from TRBV10-2 and TRBJ2-2; 7 bases are shared with TRBD2. V shed 2 bases and J 6 bases; nucleotides not matched to a gene: 6. From germline, CDR1 is WSHSY and CDR2 SAAADI. CDR3 size: 15 residues. CDR3 sequence: CASSEEGLNAGELFF. CDR3 nucleotide sequence: TGCGCCAGCAGTGAGGAGGGACTAAACGCCGGGGAGCTGTTTTTT.

This sequence joins TRBV5-6 and TRBJ1-1; D remains ambiguous. The ends were cut back, 0 bases at V and 0 bases at J, with 9 bases in the middle. Germline V gene data show CDR1 as SGHDT and CDR2 as YYEEEE. This CDR3 comprises 15 residues. The CDR3 reads CASSLAGYMNTEAFF. The CDR3 coding sequence is TGTGCCAGCAGCTTGGCAGGTTACATGAACACTGAAGCTTTCTTT.

The V and J genes are TRBV30 and TRBJ1-4; D not certain. Germline V gene data show CDR1 as GTSNPN and CDR2 as SVGIG (reference sequence). This CDR3 contains 17 residues. Trimming pared 3 bases from V and 0 bases from J, leaving 17 bases between. The CDR3 sequence is CAWSPTYPGATNEKLFF. The CDR3 nucleotides are TGTGCCTGGAGCCCTACCTACCCGGGAGCAACTAATGAAAAACTGTTTTTT.

The chain has TRBV4-1 and TRBJ2-7, with 10 bases aligning to TRBD2. Losses at the gene ends were 0 bases for V and 3 bases for J; bases not matched to a gene: 2. Germline loops: CDR1 MGHRA, CDR2 YSYEKL. The CDR3 sequence is 15 residues long. The CDR3, as DNA: TGCGCCAGCAGCCAAGATAGCGGGGGGTACTACGAGCAGTACTTC. Translation: CASSQDSGGYYEQYF.

The chain joins TRBV19 to TRBJ2-3; D remains ambiguous. This CDR3 has 11 residues. The V end was cut by 9 bases, the J end by 8 bases, with 12 bases between. Germline CDR1 reads LNHDA; CDR2 reads SQIVND (reference sequence). CDR3 nucleotides: TGTGCCAGCAAAAAATCCGGTACGCAGTATTTT. It specifies CASKKSGTQYF.

Concerning this clone: One end of the junction does not line up with germline, which may come from a read error. The J gene is TRBJ2-1, the V gene TRBV6-5; D is unclear. This CDR3 spans 15 amino acids. Germline V CDR1 and CDR2: MNHEY, SVGAGI. The CDR3 reads CASRYSPSSYNEQFF. The CDR3 DNA reads TGTGCCAGCAGGTACTCCCCGAGCTCCTACAATGAGCAGTTCTTC.

The V and J genes are TRBV19 and TRBJ2-7; D is perhaps TRBD2 (6 bases). Germline V gene sequence: CDR1 LNHDA, CDR2 SQIVND (reference sequence). Trimming cost V 3 bases and J 5 bases, with 20 bases left between them. The CDR3 runs to 16 residues. The CDR3 DNA reads as TGTGCCAGTAGTATCTATCGCCCGGACACGGGGGACGAGCAGTACTTC. Protein sequence: CASSIYRPDTGDEQYF. The entire variable domain, with the rest obtained from reference TRBV19 and TRBJ2-7, is as follows: DGGITQSPKYLFRKEGQNVTLSCEQNLNHDAMYWYRQDPGQGLRLIYYSQIVNDFQKGDIAEGYSVSREKKESFPLTVTSAQKNPTAFYLCASSIYRPDTGDEQYFGPGTRLTVT.

This chain uses TRBV2 with TRBJ1-3, with a tentative D call TRBD1 (5 bases). CDR3 length: 14 amino acids. With 8 bases removed from V and 0 bases from J, the gap between germline ends came to 11 bases. Germline V lookup: CDR1 SNHLY, CDR2 FYNNEI. As DNA, the CDR3 is TGTGCCAGCGGGACCGGGGGCTCTGGAAACACCATATATTTT. Its protein product is CASGTGGSGNTIYF.

The J gene is TRBJ1-6, the V gene TRBV9; D uncertain. V was trimmed by 3 bases and J by 8 bases, leaving 6 bases between them. CDR3 length: 12 amino acids. CDR1 is SGDLS, CDR2 YYNGEE, per germline. CDR3 amino acids: CASSALDSPLHF. CDR3 sequence (DNA): TGTGCCAGCAGCGCCCTAGATTCACCCCTCCACTTT.